The 24 T cell receptor beta chains in this list originate from one sample, sequenced in a study of spatial heterogeneity in lung cancer. One entry per CDR3 protein results from TCRdb running MiXCR on the 5' RACE reads. The data contain 20,000 to 25,000 distinct CDR3 sequences, under 6% of them seen just once; the ten biggest clones take up 7% to 8.5%. Time point reported: sample taken at primary tumor resection. In each case, whole RNA from tumor, nontumor lung or frozen PBMC was sequenced unsorted. Here the sequenced sample was PBMCs, taken at surgery. Receptor source: a male donor with early-stage non-small cell lung cancer.

In this sample, this clonotype turned up many times. CDR3 sequence reads: CASSQDQGSNYGYTF. The CDR3 coding sequence is TGTGCCAGCAGCCAAGATCAGGGATCTAACTATGGCTACACCTTC. This chain connects TRBV4-2 to TRBJ1-2; possibly TRBD1 for D (5 bases). This CDR3 contains 15 residues. Trimming left V 0 bases short and J 0 bases short, with 8 bases between. Per the germline V gene, CDR1 is LGHNA and CDR2 is YNFKEQ.

This clonotype was seen a handful of times. This rearrangement joins TRBV12-3 or TRBV12-4 to TRBJ2-2; 9 nucleotides line up with TRBD1. The ends lost 6 bases at V and 3 bases at J; junction bases unmatched: 8. CDR3 length: 16 amino acids. This CDR3 reads CASRPLGQGDTGELFF. The CDR3 coding sequence is TGTGCCAGCAGACCACTGGGACAGGGAGACACCGGGGAGCTGTTTTTT.

This clonotype is medium-sized (0.01 to 0.1%) by share. The chain has TRBV6-1 and TRBJ1-5; D is ambiguous. Trimming removed 4 bases from V and 1 base from J, with 2 bases in between. Germline V gives CDR1 MNHNS, CDR2 SASEGT. The CDR3 spans 12 residues. The CDR3 DNA reads TGTGCCAGCAGTGTCAGCAATCAGCCCCAGCATTTT. It translates to CASSVSNQPQHF.

This chain links TRBV2 with TRBJ2-7; 13 bases fit TRBD2. J lost 6 bases, V lost 6 bases, and 8 bases had no gene match. The CDR3 runs to 15 residues. Per the germline V gene, CDR1 is SNHLY and CDR2 is FYNNEI. CDR3 residues: CASRATSGRPLEQYF. The CDR3 DNA reads as TGTGCCAGCAGGGCGACTAGCGGGAGGCCTCTCGAGCAGTACTTC. The complete variable domain, with remaining parts taken from reference TRBV2 and TRBJ2-7, reads EPEVTQTPSHQVTQMGQEVILRCVPISNHLYFYWYRQILGQKVEFLVSFYNNEISEKSEIFDDQFSVERPDGSNFTLKIRSTKLEDSAMYFCASRATSGRPLEQYFGPGTRLTVT.

This clonotype was detected ten times or more. The J gene is TRBJ2-2, the V gene TRBV3-1, with 7 nucleotides matching TRBD1. The CDR3 extends over 15 amino acids. Germline V gene lookup returns CDR1 LGHDT and CDR2 YNNKEL (reference sequence). Unmatched junction bases numbered 8, after V lost 6 bases and J lost 4 bases. For the CDR3, the DNA is TGTGCCAGCAGTAAAGAGGGGGCGTTCACCGGGGAGCTGTTTTTT. Residues: CASSKEGAFTGELFF.

This clonotype is judged medium-sized. This chain connects TRBV11-2 to TRBJ2-1, with 8 bases that match TRBD2. J gave up 7 bases and V 3 bases, and 2 bases lay outside the gene matches. The germline CDR1 and CDR2 sequences are SGHAT and FQNNGV. The length of the CDR3 is 13 residues. CDR3 protein: CASSLASGNEQFF. The DNA of the CDR3 is TGTGCCAGCAGCTTGGCTAGCGGGAATGAGCAGTTCTTC. Variable domain in full (rest from reference TRBV11-2 and TRBJ2-1): EAGVAQSPRYKIIEKRQSVAFWCNPISGHATLYWYQQILGQGPKLLIQFQNNGVVDDSQLPKDRFSAERLKGVDSTLKIQPAKLEDSAVYLCASSLASGNEQFFGPGTRLTVL.

This chain joins TRBV7-6 and TRBJ2-1; no reliable D call. The CDR3 covers 14 residues. Per the germline V gene, CDR1 is SGHVS and CDR2 is FNYEAQ. V was shortened by 0 bases and J by 7 bases, with 10 bases between the two germline ends. CDR3 protein: CASSLAGPSNEQFF. In DNA form, the CDR3 reads TGTGCCAGCAGCTTAGCTGGACCGTCAAATGAGCAGTTCTTC.

The sample holds many counts of this clonotype. The chain joins TRBV12-3 or TRBV12-4 to TRBJ1-2, with no clear D. CDR3 length: 15 residues. Between the trimmed V and J ends, which lost 1 base and 4 bases, there was a span of 13 bases. CDR3 coding DNA: TGTGCCAGCAGTTTAGTGGACGGGGAACCCTATGGCTACACCTTC. Translated: CASSLVDGEPYGYTF.

This clonotype was detected ten times or more. The chain joins TRBV7-9 to TRBJ2-7; TRBD1 agrees at 9 bases. With V trimmed by 3 bases and J by 2 bases, 5 bases remained unmatched. The germline gives CDR1 SEHNR, CDR2 FQNEAQ (reference sequence). This CDR3 comprises 15 residues. CDR3: CASSFGTGNTYEQYF. Here the CDR3 DNA reads TGTGCCAGCAGCTTCGGGACAGGGAATACCTACGAGCAGTACTTC.

Points on this clonotype: This could be a read error, since a much larger clone is one nucleotide away. The genes are TRBV30 and TRBJ1-6; a possible D gene is TRBD1 (5 bases). The CDR3 covers 12 residues. Looked up from germline, CDR1 is GTSNPN and CDR2 is SVGIG (reference sequence). Trimming stripped 3 bases from V and 12 bases from J, with 12 bases between. The DNA for the CDR3 is TGTGCCTGGAGGGGGACTTCGGGACCCCTCCACTTT. This codes for CAWRGTSGPLHF. The full variable domain, in which reference TRBV30 and TRBJ1-6 provide the parts outside the CDR3, is SQTIHQWPATLVQPVGSPLSLECTVEGTSNPNLYWYRQAAGRGLQLLFYSVGIGQISSEVPQNLSASRPQDRQFILSSKKLLLSDSGFYLCAWRGTSGPLHFGNGTRLTVT.

This clonotype has a handful of counts. The chain uses TRBV27 and TRBJ2-7, with D unclear. The CDR3 contains 16 residues. The germline V and J ends were trimmed by 7 bases and 5 bases, with 24 bases remaining between them. CDR1 is MNHEY and CDR2 is SMNVEV in the germline V gene (reference sequence). CDR3 region: CASKSSGPLSTHEQYF. The CDR3 nucleotides are TGTGCCAGCAAGAGTTCCGGGCCACTCTCAACCCACGAGCAGTACTTC.

Many counts were recorded for this clonotype. This chain links TRBV28 with TRBJ1-2, with TRBD1 matching over 7 bases. Germline CDR1 and CDR2: MDHEN and SYDVKM. The length of the CDR3 is 14 residues. The V segment lost 10 bases and the J segment 0 bases; nucleotides outside the gene matches: 8. Written as DNA, the CDR3 is TGTGCCACCTCAGACAGGGCCACTAACTATGGCTACACCTTC. Translating it yields CATSDRATNYGYTF.

The table lists this clonotype with a few counts. The gene calls are TRBV6-5 and TRBJ2-7; TRBD1 matches 7 bases. Unmatched junction bases numbered 8, after V lost 6 bases and J lost 0 bases. The length of the CDR3 is 15 residues. Germline assignment: CDR1 MNHEY and CDR2 SVGAGI. CDR3 in amino acids: CASSPRGSLSYEQYF. CDR3 coding DNA: TGTGCCAGCAGCCCCAGGGGGTCCCTCTCCTACGAGCAGTACTTC.

In regard to this clonotype: At one end, the junction sequence differs from germline, possibly due to a read error. This chain uses TRBV28 with TRBJ2-7; perhaps TRBD1 as D (5 bases). CDR1 is MDHEN, CDR2 SYDVKM, per germline. The CDR3 totals 12 residues. CDR3 nucleotide sequence: TGTGCCATGTGGGGCAGAGGCTACGAGCTGTACTTC. Encoded protein: CAMWGRGYELYF.

This clonotype was seen many times. The chain is built from TRBV27 and TRBJ2-5; D is possibly TRBD1 or TRBD2 (6 bases each). Germline V lookup: CDR1 MNHEY, CDR2 SMNVEV (reference sequence). The CDR3 spans 14 residues. V was trimmed by 0 bases and J by 7 bases, leaving 12 bases between them. As DNA, the CDR3 is TGTGCCAGCAGTTTATCAGGGGGGTGGGTGACCCAGTACTTC. Its protein product is CASSLSGGWVTQYF.

This clonotype occurred many times. The V and J genes are TRBV6-1 and TRBJ2-1; D is ambiguous. This CDR3 contains 11 residues. Germline V gives CDR1 MNHNS, CDR2 SASEGT. V was pared by 5 bases and J by 9 bases, with 8 bases between. CDR3 in DNA: TGTGCCAGCAGTCGGGTCGGTGAGCAGTTCTTC. Translated, it gives CASSRVGEQFF.

This clonotype has at least ten counts. The V call is TRBV6-2 or TRBV6-3, the J call TRBJ2-3; 9 bases align to TRBD2. The germline V gene has CDR1 MNHEY and CDR2 SVGEGT. The J segment lost 10 bases and the V segment lost 2 bases, leaving 4 bases of the junction unmatched. The CDR3 sequence is 13 residues long. Here the CDR3 reads CASSYPSGTPQYF. The CDR3 DNA is TGTGCCAGCAGTTACCCTAGCGGGACACCGCAGTATTTT.

The genes are TRBV20-1 and TRBJ2-3; possible D gene TRBD2, 5 bases. Germline CDR1 reads DFQATT; CDR2 reads SNEGSKA (reference sequence). Between the trimmed V and J ends, which lost 3 bases and 10 bases, there was a span of 11 bases. This CDR3 spans 11 amino acids. In DNA, the CDR3 is TGCAGTGCTAGGGCTAGCCGGGCGCAGTATTTT. Amino acid sequence: CSARASRAQYF.

There are many counts of this clonotype. The CDR3 nucleotides read TGTGCCAGCAGCGTGACTGGGGAGACCCAGTACTTC. Residues: CASSVTGETQYF. The rearrangement links TRBV25-1 to TRBJ2-5, with D unresolved. This CDR3 is built from 12 residues. CDR1 and CDR2 (germline): MGHDK, SYGVNS. Trimming took off 6 bases at V and 5 bases at J, with 10 bases between the two ends.

By its share, this clonotype is medium-sized. The chain uses TRBV6-2 or TRBV6-3 and TRBJ2-1; no firm D call. Trimming cost V 0 bases and J 5 bases, with 8 bases left between them. CDR3 size: 14 residues. Germline lookup yields CDR1 MNHEY and CDR2 SVGEGT. CDR3: CASSYSPLNNEQFF. The CDR3 bases are TGTGCCAGCAGTTACTCTCCCCTCAACAATGAGCAGTTCTTC.

This clonotype came up many times. The chain uses TRBV15 and TRBJ2-1, with D perhaps TRBD2 (5 bases). This CDR3 has 17 residues. Germline V gene data show CDR1 as LNHNV and CDR2 as YYDKDF (reference sequence). The V gene lost 0 bases and the J gene lost 9 bases, with 21 bases spanning the gap. CDR3 DNA sequence: TGTGCCACCAGCAGAGATTCAACGGGAAGGTGGAGTCCTGAGCAGTTCTTC. It encodes CATSRDSTGRWSPEQFF. Looking up the rest from reference TRBV15 and TRBJ2-1 gives the full variable domain: DAMVIQNPRYQVTQFGKPVTLSCSQTLNHNVMYWYQQKSSQAPKLLFHYYDKDFNNEADTPDNFQSRRPNTSFCFLDIRSPGLGDTAMYLCATSRDSTGRWSPEQFFGPGTRLTVL.

This clonotype is deemed medium-sized. V and J are TRBV6-6 and TRBJ2-7; 12 bases align to TRBD2. The CDR3 runs to 15 residues. Germline loops: CDR1 MNHNY, CDR2 SVGAGI (reference sequence). V dropped 3 bases and J dropped 4; count of bases not matched to a gene: 4. In DNA, the CDR3 is TGTGCCAGCAGTTATTCGACTAGCGGGAGTTACGAGCAGTACTTC. It translates to CASSYSTSGSYEQYF.

At least ten counts were recorded for this clonotype. The rearrangement links TRBV30 to TRBJ2-7; D might be TRBD1 (5 bases). CDR1 is GTSNPN and CDR2 is SVGIG in the germline V gene (reference sequence). With 0 bases removed from V and 2 bases from J, the gap between germline ends came to 11 bases. This CDR3 comprises 14 residues. The CDR3 sequence: CAWSVPGIPYEQYF. The CDR3 nucleotides are TGTGCCTGGAGTGTGCCAGGGATACCCTACGAGCAGTACTTC.

There are many counts of this clonotype. This chain links TRBV7-6 with TRBJ2-5; the D gene is possibly TRBD1 (6 bases). The V gene lost 3 bases and the J gene lost 3 bases, with 11 bases spanning the gap. CDR3 length: 14 residues. Germline V gene sequence: CDR1 SGHVS, CDR2 FNYEAQ. The DNA for the CDR3 is TGTGCCAGCAGCTTCGGACAGCAAAAAGAGACCCAGTACTTC. Encoded protein: CASSFGQQKETQYF.